This T cell receptor beta chain was observed in a study of blood T cell repertoires in COVID-19. Background on the study: From the United States, Italy and Spain came samples of acute and convalescent COVID-19.

In germline, CDR1 is SGHRS, CDR2 YFSETQ. The CDR3 is 15 residues long. Deletions cut 0 bases from V and 7 bases from J, with 16 bases between. Patients in Seattle were enrolled during active infection, then followed longitudinally. In the authors' methods: Scientists estimated how many nucleated cells there were by amplifying reference gene primers. The data were produced by immunoSEQ multiplex PCR, yet TCRdb's version contains in-frame clones alone and is incomplete. The DNA gave D and trimming, while V, J and clone size come from that table. This sample has 200,000 to 250,000 clones; roughly 86% occur once, and the top ten carry about a tenth.

Sequencing input: peripheral blood. The chain joins TRBV5-1 to TRBJ1-1; TRBD1 might be the D (6 bases). The receptor's source is a woman aged 50 to 60 with COVID-19, enrolled during active disease. CDR3 region: CASSLVGGGALEAFF. CDR3 nucleotides: TGCGCCAGCAGCTTGGTTGGTGGGGGGGCCCTTGAAGCTTTCTTT.